This entry lists 20 T cell receptor beta chains sequenced from one sample in a study of shared clonotypes between healthy human individuals. Method: immunoSEQ multiplex PCR; TCRdb's copy keeps in-frame clones and lacks some. The repertoire holds about 470,000 clones, with roughly 77% as singletons. The sequenced sample consisted of PBMCs. The receptors were sampled from a woman in her 40s in good health. Some clones in this sample may be carry-over from other donors' samples.

This clone was observed a few times. This chain uses TRBV27 with TRBJ1-3; tentative D call: TRBD1 (5 bases). The CDR3 consists of 16 residues. Germline loops: CDR1 MNHEY, CDR2 SMNVEV (reference sequence). V was trimmed by 7 bases and J by 4 bases, leaving 20 bases between them. This chain's CDR3 is CASILTGVKAGNTIYF. The CDR3, as DNA: TGTGCCAGCATACTCACAGGAGTCAAAGCCGGAAACACCATATATTTT.

This clone was observed a handful of times. This chain links TRBV7-8 with TRBJ2-1; possibly TRBD2 for D (6 bases). Germline V gives CDR1 SGHVS, CDR2 FQNEAQ. Trimming took off 1 base at V and 1 base at J, with 8 bases between the two ends. The CDR3 contains 15 residues. The CDR3 DNA reads as TGTGCCAGCAGCTTAGATGGGGGGTCCTACAATGAGCAGTTCTTC. This codes for CASSLDGGSYNEQFF.

The J gene is TRBJ2-7, the V gene TRBV27; maybe TRBD1 (5 bases). CDR3 length: 16 amino acids. V lost 5 bases to trimming and J lost 2 bases, with 19 bases between them. Germline values: CDR1 MNHEY, CDR2 SMNVEV (reference sequence). The CDR3 DNA reads TGTGCCAGCAGTGATGACGGCGGACACGGTCCCTACGAGCAGTACTTC. Translated: CASSDDGGHGPYEQYF.

The chain couples TRBV7-9 to TRBJ2-4; D is unclear. The CDR3 covers 12 residues. CDR1 and CDR2 (germline): SEHNR, FQNEAQ (reference sequence). V shed 6 bases and J shed 6 bases, with 9 bases lying between them. The CDR3 DNA reads TGTGCCAGCAGTCTCGACACAAACATTCAGTACTTC. Its protein product is CASSLDTNIQYF.

The chain combines TRBV4-2 with TRBJ2-1, with 7 bases lining up with TRBD2. The CDR3 has 18 amino acids. From germline, CDR1 is LGHNA and CDR2 YNFKEQ. After removal of 1 base from V and 7 bases from J, the junction contained 16 bases not matched to a gene. The CDR3 spells CASSQVSYRWRGRNEQFF. The CDR3 DNA sequence: TGTGCCAGCAGCCAAGTTTCGTATAGGTGGCGGGGGAGGAATGAGCAGTTCTTC.

The chain carries TRBV5-4 and TRBJ2-1; D unresolved. The germline V and J ends were trimmed by 6 bases and 10 bases, with 14 bases remaining between them. CDR3 length: 12 amino acids. Germline V gene data show CDR1 as SGHNT and CDR2 as YYREEE (reference sequence). The CDR3, as DNA: TGTGCCAGCATGTACTCGGGCGGCGAGCAGTTCTTC. It is translated as CASMYSGGEQFF.

The chain uses TRBV4-1 and TRBJ2-7; D may be TRBD2 (6 bases). From germline, CDR1 is MGHRA and CDR2 YSYEKL. V was pared by 4 bases and J by 2 bases, with 12 bases between. The CDR3 has 14 residues. The CDR3 bases are TGCGCCAGCAGCCTAGGTGGAGGGCCCTACGAGCAGTACTTC. Its protein product is CASSLGGGPYEQYF.

This clone was counted a few times. The gene calls are TRBV7-2 and TRBJ2-3, with D possibly being TRBD1 (6 bases). V was clipped by 7 bases and J by 1 base, with 18 bases between them. Germline V CDR1 and CDR2: SGHTA, FQGNSA. The CDR3 extends over 16 amino acids. The CDR3 reads CASTLGWGPRTDTQYF. The CDR3 bases are TGTGCCAGCACCTTGGGTTGGGGGCCTCGCACAGATACGCAGTATTTT.

The chain couples TRBV19 to TRBJ1-4; D perhaps matches TRBD1 (5 bases). The length of the CDR3 is 14 residues. V dropped 9 bases and J dropped 6 bases, with 17 bases sitting between them. From germline, CDR1 is LNHDA and CDR2 SQIVND (reference sequence). CDR3 region: CASRRGRADEKLFF. The CDR3 nucleotides read TGTGCCAGCAGAAGGGGCAGGGCGGATGAAAAACTGTTTTTT.

The genes are TRBV7-9 and TRBJ2-3; a possible D gene is TRBD2 (6 bases). The length of the CDR3 is 13 residues. Trimming took off 3 bases at V and 7 bases at J, with 11 bases between the two ends. CDR1 and CDR2 from the germline V gene are SEHNR and FQNEAQ (reference sequence). For the CDR3, the DNA is TGTGCCAGCAGCTTGGGGGGTAGGAATACGCAGTATTTT. Translated: CASSLGGRNTQYF.

The V gene is TRBV15, the J gene TRBJ2-5; 8 bases line up with TRBD1. The DNA matches TRBJ2-7 better at its end, which makes the J call doubtful. Germline loops: CDR1 LNHNV, CDR2 YYDKDF (reference sequence). The CDR3 has 16 amino acids. In DNA form, the CDR3 reads TGTGCCACCAGCGACAGGGGCTCAGCGGGTATATACGAGCAGTACTTC. Amino acid sequence: CATSDRGSAGIYEQYF.

V usage is TRBV4-1 and J usage is TRBJ1-2; no definite D call. V shed 5 bases and J shed 9 bases, with 10 bases lying between them. The CDR3 totals 11 residues. The germline gives CDR1 MGHRA, CDR2 YSYEKL. DNA of the CDR3: TGCGCCAGCAGCGCCCCAGGCCGCTACACCTTC. Residues: CASSAPGRYTF.

This clone has a handful of counts. J is TRBJ2-5 and V is TRBV2; 9 bases are a match to TRBD1. The CDR3 totals 15 residues. Germline trimming cut 6 bases from V and 5 bases from J; bases unmatched to any gene: 10. Germline CDR1 and CDR2: SNHLY and FYNNEI. Written as DNA, the CDR3 is TGTGCCAGCAGGTCCCGGGACAGGGTACGGGAGACCCAGTACTTC. This sequence encodes CASRSRDRVRETQYF.

V gene TRBV18 combines with J gene TRBJ2-7; D remains ambiguous. Trimming shortened V by 2 bases and J by 2 bases, and 10 bases separated the two germline ends. Germline-derived CDR1 and CDR2 are KGHSH and LQKENI. The CDR3 has 14 residues. As DNA, the CDR3 is TGTGCCAGCTCACCAGGCGCCGTCCCCTACGAGCAGTACTTC. It translates to CASSPGAVPYEQYF.

The chain employs TRBV2 and TRBJ1-4; D is perhaps TRBD1 (6 bases). Germline lookup yields CDR1 SNHLY and CDR2 FYNNEI. The V end was cut by 6 bases, the J end by 3 bases, with 11 bases between. The CDR3 contains 14 residues. CDR3: CASSAQGSNEKLFF. CDR3 coding DNA: TGTGCCAGCAGCGCACAGGGTTCTAATGAAAAACTGTTTTTT.

The genes are TRBV25-1 and TRBJ1-2, with 8 nucleotides matching TRBD1. Germline V gives CDR1 MGHDK, CDR2 SYGVNS. The CDR3 consists of 14 residues. The V gene end was trimmed by 4 bases and the J gene end by 1 base; junction bases not matched to a gene: 2. This chain's CDR3 is CASSGTGLNYGYTF. The CDR3 DNA follows: TGTGCCAGCAGTGGGACAGGGCTTAACTATGGCTACACCTTC.

The chain links TRBV5-6 to TRBJ2-1; tentative D call: TRBD2 (6 bases). The CDR3 extends over 14 amino acids. V lost 0 bases and J 9 bases, leaving 13 bases between the germline ends. CDR1 and CDR2 (germline): SGHDT, YYEEEE. The CDR3 DNA is TGTGCCAGCAGCTTGGGACTAGGCGGCGGTGAGCAGTTCTTC. It is translated as CASSLGLGGGEQFF.

This chain connects TRBV13 to TRBJ2-1; tentative D call: TRBD2 (6 bases). Germline assignment: CDR1 PRHDT and CDR2 FYEKMQ (reference sequence). The CDR3 loop spans 16 amino acids. The V gene lost 2 bases and the J gene lost 4 bases, with 15 bases spanning the gap. CDR3: CASSLRTSPTYNEQFF. CDR3 nucleotide sequence: TGTGCCAGCAGCTTAAGAACTAGCCCTACTTACAATGAGCAGTTCTTC.

The V gene is TRBV6-1, the J gene TRBJ2-1; 15 bases line up with TRBD2. CDR3 size: 16 residues. CDR1 is MNHNS, CDR2 SASEGT, per germline. J was trimmed by 7 bases and V by 2 bases; bases with no gene match: 3. CDR3 in DNA: TGTGCCAGCAGTGAAACGGGACTAGCGGGAGGTAATGAGCAGTTCTTC. It specifies CASSETGLAGGNEQFF.

This clone has just one count. At one end the junction does not follow the germline gene, possibly because of a read error. Other nucleotide sequences from this sample produce the same CDR3. V and J are TRBV25-1 and TRBJ2-7; D unclear. CDR1 is MGHDK and CDR2 is SYGVNS in the germline V gene. The length of the CDR3 is 12 residues. CDR3 sequence: CASSESYYEQYF. The CDR3 DNA reads as TGCGCCAGCAGTGAGTCCTACTACGAGCAGTACTTC.